This T cell receptor (beta chain) appears in the sequencing data of a study of radiation and T cells in renal cell carcinoma. Findings and caveats of the study: Top tumor clonotypes rose in blood 2 weeks post-radiation, then contracted. Without pretreatment biopsies, baseline tumor clonotype presence was undetermined.

Worth noting for this clone: Its antigen is unidentified.

The V gene's germline CDR1 is MNHEY and CDR2 SVGAGI. The CDR3 has 14 residues. V lost 2 bases to trimming and J lost 0 bases, with 6 bases between them. Time point reported: blood 4 weeks post-SBRT, at nephrectomy. Treatment specified: 15 Gy SBRT to primary tumor, nephrectomy 4 weeks later. Nephrectomy followed 15 Gy stereotactic body radiation by 4 weeks. Clear cell pathology was present in this patient's renal cell carcinoma. Sequenced by immunoSEQ multiplex PCR; TCRdb stores in-frame clones only, minus some. In the table there are about 43,000 clones, roughly 85% of which are singletons. This TCR came from a woman in her 70s with renal cell carcinoma. The chain links TRBV6-5 to TRBJ2-3; D call uncertain. The source material was blood, sampled from a patient whose treatment included radiotherapy and nephrectomy. CDR3 DNA: TGTGCCAGCAGTTACGCCGACAGCACAGATACGCAGTATTTT. Its translation: CASSYADSTDTQYF.